These 14 T cell receptor beta chains were all obtained from the same sample, sequenced in a study of beta chain features in type 1 diabetes. These receptors have no identified antigens. Investigators reverse transcribed all isolated RNA, so they sequenced expressed TCRB transcripts. Repertoires were generated with immunoSEQ multiplex PCR, while TCRdb's copy carries only in-frame clones and drops some. The sample lists around 690,000 clones; around 11% were seen once. General observations from the study: Shorter TCRB CDR3s, moderately but significantly so, marked every one of the four CD4+ subsets in Type 1 diabetes patients.

Material: naive CD4+ T cells from blood. The receptors stem from a young man with type 1 diabetes.

The chain joins TRBV18 to TRBJ1-2, with D hard to call. Trimming pared 1 base from V and 8 bases from J, leaving 11 bases between. Germline V gene lookup returns CDR1 KGHSH and CDR2 LQKENI. The CDR3 is made up of 13 amino acids. Written as DNA, the CDR3 is TGTGCCAGCTCACCACTCGATACAGAAGGCTACACCTTC. Residues: CASSPLDTEGYTF.

This clone has a handful of counts. V gene TRBV4-2 combines with J gene TRBJ2-2; D gene uncertain. CDR1 and CDR2 from the germline V gene are LGHNA and YNFKEQ. Trimming took 4 bases from V and 7 from J, leaving 16 bases between them. CDR3 length: 15 residues. The CDR3 sequence: CASSPPPEVNGELFF. The CDR3 bases are TGTGCCAGCAGCCCTCCCCCAGAAGTAAACGGGGAGCTGTTTTTT.

The gene calls are TRBV7-9 and TRBJ2-5; tentatively, D is TRBD1 or TRBD2 (5 bases each). Trimming took 4 bases from V and 4 from J, leaving 16 bases between them. Germline loops: CDR1 SEHNR, CDR2 FQNEAQ (reference sequence). This CDR3 region has 15 residues. The CDR3 sequence is CASSSERAGIETQYF. The CDR3 region has the DNA TGTGCCAGCAGCTCGGAGAGGGCAGGGATAGAGACCCAGTACTTC.

The chain recombines TRBV20-1 with TRBJ1-2; TRBD1 might be the D (5 bases). The CDR3 runs to 11 residues. Trimming pared 6 bases from V and 7 bases from J, leaving 12 bases between. Germline-derived CDR1 and CDR2 are DFQATT and SNEGSKA (reference sequence). DNA for the CDR3: TGCAGTGCGCAAGGACATGGTGGCTACACCTTC. Amino acids: CSAQGHGGYTF.

This clone has just a few counts. This chain joins TRBV5-1 and TRBJ2-1; no firm D call. V shed 0 bases and J shed 9 bases, with 19 bases lying between them. Germline V gene sequence: CDR1 SGHRS, CDR2 YFSETQ. The CDR3 runs 16 residues. CDR3 sequence (DNA): TGCGCCAGCAGCTTGGGGGCCTCCTCGACACAAGCTGAGCAGTTCTTC. Translation: CASSLGASSTQAEQFF.

This clone was recorded a few times. This rearrangement joins TRBV2 to TRBJ1-2, with TRBD1 identical over 8 bases. V lost 6 bases, J lost 4 bases, and 10 bases stayed unmatched. The CDR3 has 15 amino acids. Germline CDR1 and CDR2: SNHLY and FYNNEI. The CDR3 loop is CASREPRGRFYGYTF. In DNA form, the CDR3 reads TGTGCCAGCAGGGAGCCCAGGGGGCGTTTCTATGGCTACACCTTC. Full variable domain (remainder filled in from reference TRBV2 and TRBJ1-2): EPEVTQTPSHQVTQMGQEVILRCVPISNHLYFYWYRQILGQKVEFLVSFYNNEISEKSEIFDDQFSVERPDGSNFTLKIRSTKLEDSAMYFCASREPRGRFYGYTFGSGTRLTVV.

There are a few counts of this clone. The chain combines TRBV18 with TRBJ2-7, with a possible D match to TRBD2 (6 bases). CDR1 and CDR2 from the germline V gene are KGHSH and LQKENI. This CDR3 spans 15 amino acids. V was cut by 0 bases and J by 2 bases, with 11 bases left in between. In DNA, the CDR3 is TGTGCCAGCTCACCACCGGGCGGGGAAGCCTACGAGCAGTACTTC. Translated, it gives CASSPPGGEAYEQYF.

This rearrangement joins TRBV29-1 to TRBJ2-5, with TRBD2 as a possible D gene (5 bases). V was clipped by 7 bases and J by 2 bases, with 11 bases between them. Germline loops: CDR1 SQVTM, CDR2 ANQGSEA. The length of the CDR3 is 12 residues. The DNA for the CDR3 is TGCAGCGCCCTTGGAGGTCAAGAGACCCAGTACTTC. Translation: CSALGGQETQYF.

This clone was picked up a small number of times. The V call is TRBV7-2, the J call TRBJ2-1, with TRBD1 as a possible D gene (5 bases). Germline values: CDR1 SGHTA, CDR2 FQGNSA. This CDR3 is built from 14 residues. V lost 1 base and J 7 bases, leaving 11 bases between the germline ends. CDR3 in amino acids: CASSLGSTVNEQFF. The CDR3 DNA reads as TGTGCCAGCAGCTTAGGGTCGACAGTAAATGAGCAGTTCTTC.

A few counts support this clone. V usage is TRBV6-6 and J usage is TRBJ1-6; TRBD1 is a possible D gene (5 bases). Trimming removed 5 bases from V and 13 bases from J, with 18 bases in between. In germline, CDR1 is MNHNY, CDR2 SVGAGI (reference sequence). The length of the CDR3 is 14 residues. CDR3 coding DNA: TGTGCCAGCAGTCCCGACAGTGAGCTCAGGCCCCTCCACTTT. Translating gives CASSPDSELRPLHF.

The rearrangement joins TRBV6-1 to TRBJ2-7; weak D call: TRBD1 (5 bases). The germline V gene encodes CDR1 MNHNS and CDR2 SASEGT. V lost 7 bases, J lost 0 bases, and 10 bases lay in between. The CDR3 runs to 13 residues. The CDR3 sequence: CASMQGSSYEQYF. CDR3 in DNA: TGTGCCAGCATGCAGGGAAGCTCCTACGAGCAGTACTTC.

This clone has more than one count but fewer than ten. CDR3 amino acids: CATSRQAGASGELFF. DNA for the CDR3: TGTGCCACCAGCAGACAGGCAGGGGCGTCCGGGGAGCTGTTTTTT. The rearrangement uses TRBV15 and TRBJ2-2; a possible D gene is TRBD1 (6 bases). Germline CDR1 is LNHNV and CDR2 is YYDKDF (reference sequence). V was clipped by 2 bases and J by 6 bases, with 13 bases between them. This CDR3 is built from 15 residues.

The chain uses TRBV5-4 and TRBJ2-1; TRBD1 aligns across 10 bases. The CDR3 has 15 amino acids. The ends lost 2 bases at V and 6 bases at J; junction bases unmatched: 5. The germline CDR1 and CDR2 sequences are SGHNT and YYREEE (reference sequence). The CDR3 sequence: CASSFPGQGRNEQFF. The CDR3 DNA reads as TGTGCCAGCAGCTTCCCGGGACAGGGGCGCAATGAGCAGTTCTTC. Filled out from reference TRBV5-4 and TRBJ2-1, the complete variable domain reads ETGVTQSPTHLIKTRGQQVTLRCSSQSGHNTVSWYQQALGQGPQFIFQYYREEENGRGNFPPRFSGLQFPNYSSELNVNALELDDSALYLCASSFPGQGRNEQFFGPGTRLTVL.

The chain is built from TRBV5-1 and TRBJ2-6; maybe TRBD1 (6 bases). Germline V gene data show CDR1 as SGHRS and CDR2 as YFSETQ. The CDR3 runs to 17 residues. Deletions cut 4 bases from V and 0 bases from J, with 14 bases between. CDR3 DNA sequence: TGCGCCAGCAGCACTCGACAGGCTAGCTCTGGGGCCAACGTCCTGACTTTC. Protein: CASSTRQASSGANVLTF. The variable domain in full, completed from reference TRBV5-1 and TRBJ2-6, reads KAGVTQTPRYLIKTRGQQVTLSCSPISGHRSVSWYQQTPGQGLQFLFEYFSETQRNKGNFPGRFSGRQFSNSRSEMNVSTLELGDSALYLCASSTRQASSGANVLTFGAGSRLTVL.